This T cell receptor (beta chain) was recovered during a study of blood T cell repertoires in COVID-19. Study summary: Samples representing acute and convalescent COVID-19 were sourced from the United States, Italy and Spain.

The authors' processing: Quantification of nucleated cells was approximated via reference gene primer amplification. Sequencing was performed with immunoSEQ multiplex PCR; in TCRdb, only in-frame clones are kept and a portion is missing. The V and J calls and clone size are taken from that table; D and trimming were inferred from the DNA. The top ten clones hold about 15% of a sample with about 88,000 clones, around 90% of them seen once. The germline gives CDR1 SGHRS, CDR2 YFSETQ. The CDR3 runs to 16 residues. V shed 0 bases and J shed 6 bases, with 18 bases lying between them. The clonotype was recovered from a male donor with acute or convalescent COVID-19. V usage is TRBV5-1 and J usage is TRBJ1-2, with D maybe TRBD1 (5 bases). The material sequenced was peripheral blood. The CDR3 spells CASSLATVGLPDGYTF. The CDR3 coding sequence is TGCGCCAGCAGCTTGGCAACGGTGGGACTGCCCGATGGCTACACCTTC.